This T cell receptor beta chain is from a study of blood T cell repertoires in COVID-19. Germline lookup yields CDR1 LGHNA and CDR2 YSLEER. CDR3 size: 13 residues. V was shortened by 3 bases and J by 4 bases, with 7 bases between the two germline ends. Measured with immunoSEQ multiplex PCR; TCRdb has only the in-frame clones, and not every one. The profile shows around 130,000 clones, approximately 85% of them singletons. The rearrangement joins TRBV4-3 to TRBJ1-3; D is ambiguous. The clonotype comes from a human donor in a cohort sampled during active COVID-19. The source material was peripheral blood. The CDR3 is CASSQTGGNTIYF. CDR3 nucleotides: TGCGCCAGCAGCCAGACTGGCGGAAACACCATATATTTT.